Listed below are T cell receptor beta chains from one sample, sequenced in a study of shared clonotypes between healthy human individuals. Here immunoSEQ multiplex PCR was the method, and the copy in TCRdb shows in-frame clones only, minus some. The sample contains approximately 1.1 million clones, around 82% of which appear only once. The sample comprised memory CD4+ T cells from PBMCs. The receptors stem from a man younger than 35 in good health. Some clones in this sample may be carry-over from other donors' samples. CDR3s include the opening cysteine and the closing phenylalanine or tryptophan. The order of the fields is D gene, J gene, V gene, clone size, CDR3 protein, CDR3 DNA. A D gene is named only where the DNA matches it firmly. Size is stated for part of the rows, as once, few or many counts, or as a class when the clone is expanded.

D: -
J: TRBJ2-7
V: TRBV6-5
size: -
CDR3: CASRRASDEQYF
DNA: TGTGCCAGCAGGAGGGCGAGCGACGAGCAGTACTTC

D: TRBD1
J: TRBJ1-5
V: TRBV11-3
size: many
CDR3: CASSSRDRGQGNQPQHF
DNA: TGTGCCAGCAGCTCCCGGGACAGGGGGCAAGGCAATCAGCCCCAGCATTTT

D: TRBD2
J: TRBJ2-3
V: TRBV27
size: -
CDR3: CASSLGLAPTDTQYF
DNA: TGTGCCAGCAGTTTGGGACTAGCGCCCACAGATACGCAGTATTTT

D: -
J: TRBJ1-1
V: TRBV2
size: -
CDR3: CASIEGGRAQAFF
DNA: TGTGCCAGCATCGAAGGGGGAAGGGCCCAAGCTTTCTTT

D: -
J: TRBJ1-5
V: TRBV7-8
size: -
CDR3: CASSLGWGQPQHF
DNA: TGTGCCAGCAGCTTAGGGTGGGGTCAGCCCCAGCATTTT

D: -
J: TRBJ2-7
V: TRBV14
size: -
CDR3: CASSLSSGYSSYEQYF
DNA: TGTGCCAGCAGCCTCAGTAGCGGCTATTCCTCCTACGAGCAGTACTTC

D: -
J: TRBJ2-2
V: TRBV5-1
size: -
CDR3: CASSLSLANTGELFF
DNA: TGCGCCAGCAGCTTGTCACTCGCGAACACCGGGGAGCTGTTTTTT

D: -
J: TRBJ1-5
V: TRBV21-1
size: -
CDR3: CASSCEGISNQPQHF
DNA: TGTGCCAGCAGCTGCGAGGGGATAAGCAATCAGCCCCAGCATTTT

D: TRBD1
J: TRBJ1-5
V: TRBV2
size: few
CDR3: CASSRTGPYQPQHF
DNA: TGTGCCAGCAGCAGGACAGGGCCGTACCAGCCCCAGCATTTT

D: TRBD1
J: TRBJ1-4
V: TRBV29-1
size: -
CDR3: CSTRQGDEKLFF
DNA: TGCAGCACCCGACAGGGGGATGAAAAACTGTTTTTT

D: -
J: TRBJ2-1
V: TRBV4-2
size: -
CDR3: CASSPRGGGEQFF
DNA: TGTGCCAGCAGCCCCAGGGGGGGTGGTGAGCAGTTCTTC

D: -
J: TRBJ2-1
V: TRBV5-5
size: -
CDR3: CASSNDHKPYNEQFF
DNA: TGTGCCAGCAGTAACGATCATAAACCCTACAATGAGCAGTTCTTC

D: -
J: TRBJ2-6
V: TRBV18
size: once
CDR3: CASSRVAVSGANVLTF
DNA: TGTGCCAGCTCACGCGTCGCGGTTTCTGGGGCCAACGTCCTGACTTTC

D: -
J: TRBJ1-2
V: TRBV4-1
size: few
CDR3: CASSRDVGNYGYTF
DNA: TGCGCCAGCAGCCGGGATGTGGGCAACTATGGCTACACCTTC

D: TRBD2
J: TRBJ2-4
V: TRBV9
size: -
CDR3: CASSVGPVGGDIQYF
DNA: TGTGCCAGCAGCGTCGGACCCGTGGGGGGGGACATTCAGTACTTC

D: -
J: TRBJ2-2
V: TRBV9
size: -
CDR3: CASSVDSANTGELFF
DNA: TGTGCCAGCAGCGTGGACAGCGCGAACACCGGGGAGCTGTTTTTT

D: TRBD1
J: TRBJ1-5
V: TRBV7-2
size: -
CDR3: CASSFFTGVNQPQHF
DNA: TGTGCCAGCAGCTTTTTCACAGGGGTCAATCAGCCCCAGCATTTT

D: TRBD2
J: TRBJ2-7
V: TRBV19
size: -
CDR3: CASSTRTSGPDGEQYF
DNA: TGTGCCAGTAGTACAAGGACTAGCGGCCCAGATGGCGAGCAGTACTTC

D: -
J: TRBJ2-3
V: TRBV6-1
size: -
CDR3: CASSLTSSTDTQYF
DNA: TGTGCCAGCAGTTTGACTTCTAGCACAGATACGCAGTATTTT

D: TRBD1
J: TRBJ1-2
V: TRBV19
size: -
CDR3: CASSISGQGAGYTF
DNA: TGTGCCAGTAGTATCAGCGGACAGGGGGCTGGCTACACCTTC

D: -
J: TRBJ1-3
V: TRBV25-1
size: -
CDR3: CASRTDSGNTIYF
DNA: TGTGCCAGCCGGACGGACTCTGGAAACACCATATATTTT

D: -
J: TRBJ1-1
V: TRBV7-2
size: once
CDR3: CASSLVTGYTEAFF
DNA: TGTGCCAGCAGCTTAGTAACAGGGTACACTGAAGCTTTCTTT

D: -
J: TRBJ2-3
V: TRBV6-1
size: -
CDR3: CASLDGGPTDTQYF
DNA: TGTGCCAGCCTGGACGGCGGACCCACAGATACGCAGTATTTT

D: -
J: TRBJ2-3
V: TRBV5-6
size: -
CDR3: CASSLWSGADTQYF
DNA: TGTGCCAGCAGCTTATGGAGTGGCGCAGATACGCAGTATTTT

D: -
J: TRBJ2-1
V: TRBV9
size: -
CDR3: CASSLQLPGRDRDEQFF
DNA: TGTGCCAGCAGCCTTCAGCTCCCAGGAAGGGACCGGGATGAGCAGTTCTTC

D: TRBD2
J: TRBJ2-7
V: TRBV7-9
size: -
CDR3: CASSLGLAGAEQYF
DNA: TGTGCCAGCAGCCTAGGACTAGCGGGAGCCGAGCAGTACTTC

D: -
J: TRBJ2-3
V: TRBV2
size: -
CDR3: CASRPTYALPDTQYF
DNA: TGTGCCAGCAGGCCTACCTATGCGCTACCAGATACGCAGTATTTT

D: TRBD1
J: TRBJ2-3
V: TRBV5-1
size: -
CDR3: CASSLGQGPDTQYF
DNA: TGCGCCAGCAGCTTAGGACAGGGCCCAGATACGCAGTATTTT

D: TRBD2
J: TRBJ2-7
V: TRBV6-1
size: -
CDR3: CASSEVPPLAGVTYEQYF
DNA: TGTGCCAGCAGTGAAGTCCCTCCACTAGCGGGAGTCACCTACGAGCAGTACTTC

D: TRBD1
J: TRBJ2-7
V: TRBV6-1
size: -
CDR3: CASRPTGNRGEQYF
DNA: TGTGCCAGCAGACCGACAGGGAACAGGGGCGAGCAGTACTTC

D: TRBD1
J: TRBJ1-4
V: TRBV27
size: -
CDR3: CASSPDDRVGTNEKLFF
DNA: TGTGCCAGCAGTCCTGACGACAGGGTCGGGACTAATGAAAAACTGTTTTTT

D: TRBD1
J: TRBJ1-1
V: TRBV30
size: few
CDR3: CAWNLGQGNTEAFF
DNA: TGTGCCTGGAACCTAGGACAGGGGAACACTGAAGCTTTCTTT

D: -
J: TRBJ2-1
V: TRBV5-1
size: -
CDR3: CASSPQYNEQFF
DNA: TGCGCCAGCAGCCCCCAGTACAATGAGCAGTTCTTC

D: TRBD1
J: TRBJ1-1
V: TRBV6-6
size: -
CDR3: CASSTTGVEAFF
DNA: TGTGCCAGCAGTACAACAGGGGTCGAAGCTTTCTTT

D: TRBD1
J: TRBJ2-7
V: TRBV4-2
size: -
CDR3: CASSQRTGFSYEQYF
DNA: TGTGCCAGCAGCCAACGGACAGGGTTCTCCTACGAGCAGTACTTC

D: TRBD2
J: TRBJ2-1
V: TRBV4-1
size: -
CDR3: CASSLLGLAGGRAEQFF
DNA: TGCGCCAGCAGCCTCTTAGGACTAGCGGGAGGGCGGGCTGAGCAGTTCTTC

D: -
J: TRBJ1-1
V: TRBV6-5
size: once
CDR3: CASRSGGGKNTEAFF
DNA: TGTGCCAGCAGATCCGGGGGGGGAAAGAACACTGAAGCTTTCTTT

D: -
J: TRBJ2-2
V: TRBV4-3
size: -
CDR3: CASRAGWATGELFF
DNA: TGCGCCAGCAGGGCGGGTTGGGCCACCGGGGAGCTGTTTTTT

D: -
J: TRBJ2-7
V: TRBV6-1
size: -
CDR3: CASSELDYSSYEQYF
DNA: TGTGCCAGCAGTGAATTGGACTATTCCTCCTACGAGCAGTACTTC

D: TRBD1
J: TRBJ2-7
V: TRBV5-4
size: -
CDR3: CASSLVGTAYEQYF
DNA: TGTGCCAGCAGCTTGGTGGGGACAGCCTACGAGCAGTACTTC

D: -
J: TRBJ2-1
V: TRBV11-2
size: -
CDR3: CASSKTRRTEQFF
DNA: TGTGCCAGCAGTAAAACCCGGCGGACTGAGCAGTTCTTC

D: -
J: TRBJ2-7
V: TRBV7-8
size: -
CDR3: CASSLSSTYEQYF
DNA: TGTGCCAGCAGCTTAAGCTCCACCTACGAGCAGTACTTC

D: -
J: TRBJ2-3
V: TRBV2
size: once
CDR3: CASSPQGLTTDTQYF
DNA: TGTGCCAGCAGCCCACAGGGTCTCACCACAGATACGCAGTATTTT

D: -
J: TRBJ1-1
V: TRBV2
size: many
CDR3: CASSLPRGNTEAFF
DNA: TGTGCCAGCAGCCTACCCCGTGGGAACACTGAAGCTTTCTTT

D: -
J: TRBJ1-5
V: TRBV9
size: -
CDR3: CASSVDSGNQPQHF
DNA: TGTGCCAGCAGCGTAGATTCAGGGAACCAGCCCCAGCATTTT

D: TRBD1
J: TRBJ2-7
V: TRBV19
size: -
CDR3: CASSYLLGQGAYEQYF
DNA: TGTGCCAGTAGCTATTTATTAGGACAGGGGGCCTACGAGCAGTACTTC

D: -
J: TRBJ1-3
V: TRBV7-6
size: -
CDR3: CASSISRSSGNTIYF
DNA: TGTGCCAGCAGCATAAGCAGGAGCTCTGGAAACACCATATATTTT

D: -
J: TRBJ1-5
V: TRBV6-1
size: -
CDR3: CASSAQGSGSNQPQHF
DNA: TGTGCCAGCAGTGCACAGGGATCTGGGAGCAATCAGCCCCAGCATTTT

D: -
J: TRBJ2-7
V: TRBV7-9
size: -
CDR3: CASRPTGPSYEQYF
DNA: TGTGCCAGCAGGCCCACAGGGCCTTCCTACGAGCAGTACTTC

D: -
J: TRBJ2-7
V: TRBV27
size: few
CDR3: CASSRDGLYYEQYF
DNA: TGTGCCAGCAGTAGGGACGGACTCTACTACGAGCAGTACTTC

D: -
J: TRBJ1-5
V: TRBV7-9
size: -
CDR3: CASSESGGSNQPQHF
DNA: TGTGCCAGCAGCGAATCTGGGGGTAGCAATCAGCCCCAGCATTTT

D: TRBD2
J: TRBJ2-2
V: TRBV14
size: -
CDR3: CASSHRLAGAGELFF
DNA: TGTGCCAGCAGCCACCGACTAGCTGGGGCCGGGGAGCTGTTTTTT

D: -
J: TRBJ2-7
V: TRBV28
size: -
CDR3: CASRGLYEQYF
DNA: TGTGCCAGCAGAGGGCTCTACGAGCAGTACTTC

D: -
J: TRBJ1-1
V: TRBV30
size: -
CDR3: CASLSGSSTEAFF
DNA: TGTGCCTCCCTTTCAGGGAGTAGCACTGAAGCTTTCTTT